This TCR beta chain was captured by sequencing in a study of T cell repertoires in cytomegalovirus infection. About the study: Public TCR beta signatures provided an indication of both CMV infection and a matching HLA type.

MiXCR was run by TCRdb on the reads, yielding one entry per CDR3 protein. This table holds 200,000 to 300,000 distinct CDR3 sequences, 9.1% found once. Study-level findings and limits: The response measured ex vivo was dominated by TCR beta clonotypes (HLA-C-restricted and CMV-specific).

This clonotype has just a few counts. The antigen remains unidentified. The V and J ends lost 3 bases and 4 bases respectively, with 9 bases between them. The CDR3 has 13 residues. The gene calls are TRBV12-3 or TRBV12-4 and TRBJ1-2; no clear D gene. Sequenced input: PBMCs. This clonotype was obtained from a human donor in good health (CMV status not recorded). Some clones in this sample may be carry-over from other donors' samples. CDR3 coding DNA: TGTGCCAGCAGTTTGGATCTGACCTATGGCTACACCTTC. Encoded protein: CASSLDLTYGYTF.